One sample yielded the 7 T cell receptor beta chains listed below, sequenced in a study of OX40 agonist ivuxolimab in advanced cancers. Receptors were amplified or captured by the immunoSEQ multiplex PCR assay. In its TCRdb copy, this immuneACCESS table keeps in-frame sequences only and misses some clones. Where compared with another copy, unresolved V genes explain less than half of these, and the others have no known cause. The sample has 65,000 to 100,000 clones on record, less than 95% of them singletons. Of the sample, less than 0.35% is held by the ten largest clones. This specimen consisted of CD4+ or CD8+ T cells sorted from blood, obtained in a trial of the OX40 agonist ivuxolimab. These receptors originate from an adult with an advanced solid tumor such as melanoma, head and neck, liver or kidney cancer.

The chain links TRBV5-1 to TRBJ2-2, with D perhaps TRBD1 or TRBD2 (7 bases each). CDR1 SGHRS and CDR2 YFSETQ come from the germline V gene. The V gene lost 4 bases and the J gene lost 4 bases, with 17 bases spanning the gap. CDR3 length: 16 residues. The CDR3 reads CASSPGTAGSTGELFF. As DNA, the CDR3 is TGCGCCAGCAGCCCCGGGACAGCGGGATCCACCGGGGAGCTGTTTTTT. Variable domain in full (rest from reference TRBV5-1 and TRBJ2-2): KAGVTQTPRYLIKTRGQQVTLSCSPISGHRSVSWYQQTPGQGLQFLFEYFSETQRNKGNFPGRFSGRQFSNSRSEMNVSTLELGDSALYLCASSPGTAGSTGELFFGEGSRLTVL.

The chain uses TRBV19 and TRBJ1-2, with TRBD1 matching 7 bases. The CDR3 is 15 amino acids. The junction had 1 base not matched to a gene; V was cut back by 0 bases and J by 0 bases. In germline, CDR1 is LNHDA, CDR2 SQIVND (reference sequence). In DNA form, the CDR3 reads TGTGCCAGTAGTATAGATGGACAGGCTAACTATGGCTACACCTTC. It specifies CASSIDGQANYGYTF.

J is TRBJ2-5 and V is TRBV5-4; TRBD2 matches 9 bases. Looked up from germline, CDR1 is SGHNT and CDR2 is YYREEE (reference sequence). This CDR3 is 14 amino acids long. Germline trimming cut 2 bases from V and 4 bases from J; bases unmatched to any gene: 3. In DNA, the CDR3 is TGTGCCAGCAGCTTCGGCGGGGGGGGAGAGACCCAGTACTTC. Protein: CASSFGGGGETQYF.

V gene TRBV18 combines with J gene TRBJ1-4; the D gene is possibly TRBD1 (5 bases). Germline V lookup: CDR1 KGHSH, CDR2 LQKENI. Trimming stripped 6 bases from V and 8 bases from J, with 13 bases between. This CDR3 has 13 amino acids. The CDR3 sequence: CASSSGPREKLFF. DNA of the CDR3: TGTGCCAGCTCGTCGGGACCCCGGGAAAAACTGTTTTTT.

This clone has only one observation. The rearrangement joins TRBV6-6 to TRBJ1-3, with D possibly being TRBD1 (5 bases). Looked up from germline, CDR1 is MNHNY and CDR2 is SVGAGI (reference sequence). The CDR3 runs to 15 residues. Trimming cost V 6 bases and J 0 bases, with 12 bases left between them. CDR3 in DNA: TGTGCCAGCAGAAGGGACGGGAGCTCTGGAAACACCATATATTTT. Translation: CASRRDGSSGNTIYF.

V usage is TRBV10-1 and J usage is TRBJ1-1; a weak D match, TRBD1 (5 bases). The CDR3 length is 12 residues. Germline loops: CDR1 WNHNN, CDR2 SYGVQD (reference sequence). V was trimmed by 6 bases and J by 4 bases, leaving 9 bases between them. CDR3 sequence (DNA): TGCGCCAGCAGCAGGGATGGCACTGAAGCTTTCTTT. This sequence encodes CASSRDGTEAFF.

The genes are TRBV19 and TRBJ1-6; D is possibly TRBD1 (6 bases). Germline CDR1 and CDR2: LNHDA and SQIVND (reference sequence). The CDR3 loop spans 13 amino acids. CDR3 sequence: CAGGRDNNSPLHF. DNA of the CDR3: TGTGCTGGAGGCAGGGACAATAATTCACCCCTCCACTTT.